These 26 T cell receptor beta chains came from one sample sequenced in a study of CD8+ T cells in alopecia areata. The sequencing template was cDNA reverse transcribed from extracted RNA. The table came from immunoSEQ multiplex PCR; TCRdb's copy has only in-frame clones and leaves some out. The data show 150,000 to 200,000 clones, with 55% to 75% seen just once and roughly 5.8% held by the top ten. Treatment meaning: oral pan-JAK inhibitor, 5-10 mg twice daily. This material consisted of CD4+ T cells sorted from blood, taken at week 24, from a patient treated with tofacitinib. Receptors originate from a human donor with alopecia areata.

V and J are TRBV25-1 and TRBJ2-7; no clear D. Germline assignment: CDR1 MGHDK and CDR2 SYGVNS. V was clipped by 10 bases and J by 5 bases, with 21 bases between them. The CDR3 has 14 residues. The CDR3 loop reads CATQPLPPRHEQYF. In DNA form, the CDR3 reads TGTGCCACCCAACCTCTCCCCCCTCGGCACGAGCAGTACTTC.

This clone was seen only a few times. The chain employs TRBV7-9 and TRBJ1-4; D gene unclear. The V gene's germline CDR1 is SEHNR and CDR2 FQNEAQ (reference sequence). CDR3 size: 10 residues. Trimming cost V 6 bases and J 12 bases, with 8 bases left between them. The CDR3 bases are TGTGCCAGCAGATATGTGGAACTGTTTTTT. Residues: CASRYVELFF.

The V gene is TRBV4-3, the J gene TRBJ1-2; 7 nucleotides line up with TRBD1. Germline CDR1 and CDR2: LGHNA and YSLEER. The CDR3 loop spans 14 amino acids. Trimming removed 4 bases from V and 6 bases from J; junction bases left unmatched: 8. The CDR3 bases are TGCGCCAGCAGCCCGATACAGGGGTCGGATGGCTACACCTTC. This codes for CASSPIQGSDGYTF.

The chain has TRBV27 and TRBJ2-7; TRBD2 agrees at 7 bases. V gave up 5 bases and J gave up 3 bases; unmatched junction bases: 13. In germline, CDR1 is MNHEY, CDR2 SMNVEV (reference sequence). The length of the CDR3 is 16 residues. In DNA form, the CDR3 reads TGTGCCAGCAGTCTCTACCCGACTAGCCGACACTACGAGCAGTACTTC. The encoded protein is CASSLYPTSRHYEQYF.

This chain connects TRBV25-1 to TRBJ2-2; 8 bases map to TRBD1. Losses at the gene ends were 6 bases for V and 4 bases for J; bases not matched to a gene: 7. Germline assignment: CDR1 MGHDK and CDR2 SYGVNS. The CDR3 length is 15 residues. CDR3 nucleotides: TGTGCCAGCAGATCGACAGGGGTGAGCACCGGGGAGCTGTTTTTT. Its translation: CASRSTGVSTGELFF.

This clone was detected a few times. This chain links TRBV25-1 with TRBJ2-2; D call uncertain. V shed 8 bases and J shed 6 bases, with 13 bases lying between them. In germline, CDR1 is MGHDK, CDR2 SYGVNS. CDR3 length: 13 residues. The CDR3 region is CASSKWAAGELFF. DNA for the CDR3: TGTGCCAGCTCGAAGTGGGCCGCCGGGGAGCTGTTTTTT.

The V gene is TRBV27, the J gene TRBJ2-1; D gene uncertain. This CDR3 contains 14 residues. V gave up 3 bases and J gave up 9 bases, with 15 bases separating them. The germline gives CDR1 MNHEY, CDR2 SMNVEV (reference sequence). CDR3: CASSFLQERLEQFF. In DNA form, the CDR3 reads TGTGCCAGCAGTTTCCTCCAGGAGAGGCTTGAGCAGTTCTTC.

This clone has only a few counts. The V call is TRBV25-1, the J call TRBJ1-1; TRBD1 is a possible D gene (5 bases). The length of the CDR3 is 15 residues. The germline V gene has CDR1 MGHDK and CDR2 SYGVNS. V lost 3 bases and J lost 3, with 14 bases in between. DNA for the CDR3: TGTGCCAGCAGTGAGGCCGGGACCGATGACACTGAAGCTTTCTTT. It translates to CASSEAGTDDTEAFF.

Only a few counts were recorded for this clone. The J gene is TRBJ2-2, the V gene TRBV7-2, with D unclear. Germline-derived CDR1 and CDR2 are SGHTA and FQGNSA. This CDR3 contains 14 residues. Trimming removed 4 bases from V and 6 bases from J, with 12 bases in between. The chain's CDR3 is CASSSYIRPGELFF. The CDR3 nucleotides are TGTGCCAGCAGCTCGTACATCCGTCCCGGGGAGCTGTTTTTT. Variable domain in full (rest from reference TRBV7-2 and TRBJ2-2): GAGVSQSPSNKVTEKGKDVELRCDPISGHTALYWYRQSLGQGLEFLIYFQGNSAPDKSGLPSDRFSAERTGGSVSTLTIQRTQQEDSAVYLCASSSYIRPGELFFGEGSRLTVL.

The J gene is TRBJ1-1, the V gene TRBV15; D gene unclear. CDR3 length: 14 residues. In germline, CDR1 is LNHNV, CDR2 YYDKDF (reference sequence). V was trimmed by 0 bases and J by 4 bases, leaving 9 bases between them. The CDR3 sequence is CATSRDKDGTEAFF. In DNA, the CDR3 is TGTGCCACCAGCAGAGATAAAGACGGCACTGAAGCTTTCTTT.

The J gene is TRBJ2-5, the V gene TRBV15; D is uncertain. Germline loops: CDR1 LNHNV, CDR2 YYDKDF (reference sequence). The CDR3 contains 14 residues. V was trimmed by 6 bases and J by 4 bases, leaving 15 bases between them. CDR3 protein: CATSTPGEGETQYF. The CDR3 DNA reads as TGTGCCACCAGTACGCCTGGGGAAGGAGAGACCCAGTACTTC.

This clone was detected only a few times. V is TRBV29-1 and J is TRBJ2-4; D gene uncertain. The CDR3 consists of 17 residues. Deletions cut 6 bases from V and 0 bases from J, with 21 bases between. Germline CDR1 SQVTM, CDR2 ANQGSEA. Here the CDR3 DNA reads TGCAGCGTCCTAGTGGGATCGAACCAACTAGCCAAAAACATTCAGTACTTC. As protein: CSVLVGSNQLAKNIQYF. The full variable domain, completed using reference TRBV29-1 and TRBJ2-4, is SAVISQKPSRDICQRGTSLTIQCQVDSQVTMMFWYRQQPGQSLTLIATANQGSEATYESGFVIDKFPISRPNLTFSTLTVSNMSPEDSSIYLCSVLVGSNQLAKNIQYFGAGTRLSVL.

V is TRBV29-1 and J is TRBJ1-3; D gene uncertain. The CDR3 is 14 residues long. From germline, CDR1 is SQVTM and CDR2 ANQGSEA. V lost 3 bases and J 0 bases, leaving 9 bases between the germline ends. CDR3 region: CSVESKISGNTIYF. The DNA for the CDR3 is TGCAGCGTTGAGTCAAAGATCTCTGGAAACACCATATATTTT.

The CDR3 protein is CASSLNGGLNTGELFF. DNA of the CDR3: TGTGCCAGCAGCTTAAACGGGGGGCTAAACACCGGGGAGCTGTTTTTT. The chain links TRBV7-2 to TRBJ2-2, with a weak D call TRBD2 (7 bases). V lost 2 bases and J lost 2, with 12 bases in between. CDR3 length equals 16 residues. The germline V gene has CDR1 SGHTA and CDR2 FQGNSA.

The chain links TRBV10-3 to TRBJ2-5, with D tentatively TRBD1 or TRBD2 (5 bases each). Germline CDR1 reads ENHRY; CDR2 reads SYGVKD. This CDR3 has 14 amino acids. Trimming stripped 0 bases from V and 6 bases from J, with 11 bases between. The CDR3 DNA reads TGTGCCATCAGTGAGTCGAGGGGTTCGAAGACCCAGTACTTC. This sequence encodes CAISESRGSKTQYF.

The CDR3 sequence is CASSLGAGTQETQYF. CDR3 in DNA: TGCGCCAGCAGCTTGGGGGCCGGGACACAAGAGACCCAGTACTTC. This sequence joins TRBV5-1 and TRBJ2-5; D may be TRBD1 (6 bases). V lost 0 bases, J lost 2 bases, and 11 bases lay in between. Per the germline V gene, CDR1 is SGHRS and CDR2 is YFSETQ. This CDR3 has 15 residues. Supplemented by reference TRBV5-1 and TRBJ2-5, the full variable domain reads KAGVTQTPRYLIKTRGQQVTLSCSPISGHRSVSWYQQTPGQGLQFLFEYFSETQRNKGNFPGRFSGRQFSNSRSEMNVSTLELGDSALYLCASSLGAGTQETQYFGPGTRLLVL.

This chain links TRBV29-1 with TRBJ2-5; 9 bases agree with TRBD1. The CDR3 length is 14 residues. The V gene's germline CDR1 is SQVTM and CDR2 ANQGSEA. Unmatched junction bases numbered 3, after V lost 2 bases and J lost 2 bases. The CDR3 loop is CSVERDRGQETQYF. CDR3 nucleotide sequence: TGCAGCGTTGAACGTGACAGGGGGCAAGAGACCCAGTACTTC.

The rearrangement links TRBV4-3 to TRBJ1-2; no definite D call. The CDR3 sequence is 16 residues long. Germline CDR1 reads LGHNA; CDR2 reads YSLEER. The V end was cut by 1 base, the J end by 0 bases, with 12 bases between. The CDR3 loop is CASSQGVAAANYGYTF. The CDR3 bases are TGCGCCAGCAGCCAAGGGGTGGCAGCAGCTAACTATGGCTACACCTTC.

V usage is TRBV5-1 and J usage is TRBJ2-5; no clear D. The CDR3 totals 14 residues. The V and J ends lost 0 bases and 2 bases respectively, with 8 bases between them. CDR1 and CDR2 from the germline V gene are SGHRS and YFSETQ. DNA of the CDR3: TGCGCCAGCAGCTTGGGAAGCTTGCAAGAGACCCAGTACTTC. Translated: CASSLGSLQETQYF.

On this clone itself: The junction departs from germline at one end; a sequencing error may be responsible. The chain combines TRBV2 with TRBJ1-4, with a possible D match to TRBD1 (5 bases). CDR1 and CDR2 from the germline V gene are SNHLY and FYNNEI. This CDR3 is built from 11 residues. The CDR3 loop reads CASRGRDPAIF. The CDR3, as DNA: TGTGCCAGCAGGGGCCGGGACCCGGCGATTTTT.

The chain combines TRBV7-3 with TRBJ2-3, with 12 bases lining up with TRBD2. After removal of 5 bases from V and 2 bases from J, the junction contained 8 bases not matched to a gene. CDR1 SGHTA and CDR2 FQGTGA come from the germline V gene. This CDR3 region has 17 residues. The CDR3 nucleotides are TGTGCCAGCAGCCGTGGACTAGCGGGAATTAACACAGATACGCAGTATTTT. It translates to CASSRGLAGINTDTQYF.

This clone was picked up many times. This rearrangement joins TRBV28 to TRBJ1-2; tentatively, D is TRBD1 (6 bases). The CDR3 is made up of 14 amino acids. Germline CDR1 reads MDHEN; CDR2 reads SYDVKM. Trimming shortened V by 7 bases and J by 4 bases, and 16 bases separated the two germline ends. CDR3 in amino acids: CASTGPTGTYGYTF. The CDR3 DNA reads TGTGCCAGCACAGGTCCCACAGGGACCTATGGCTACACCTTC.

This chain uses TRBV15 with TRBJ2-2; no clear D gene. Germline CDR1 is LNHNV and CDR2 is YYDKDF (reference sequence). V was trimmed by 1 base and J by 1 base, leaving 4 bases between them. CDR3 length: 14 residues. CDR3 region: CATSRVMNTGELFF. For the CDR3, the DNA is TGTGCCACCAGCAGAGTTATGAACACCGGGGAGCTGTTTTTT. The entire variable domain, with the rest obtained from reference TRBV15 and TRBJ2-2, is as follows: DAMVIQNPRYQVTQFGKPVTLSCSQTLNHNVMYWYQQKSSQAPKLLFHYYDKDFNNEADTPDNFQSRRPNTSFCFLDIRSPGLGDTAMYLCATSRVMNTGELFFGEGSRLTVL.

The chain links TRBV30 to TRBJ2-5, with D hard to call. Trimming took 1 base from V and 6 from J, leaving 12 bases between them. Germline V gives CDR1 GTSNPN, CDR2 SVGIG (reference sequence). The CDR3 extends over 13 amino acids. The CDR3 coding sequence is TGTGCCTGGAGTGGTCTAACACTACAGACCCAGTACTTC. It specifies CAWSGLTLQTQYF.

The rearrangement uses TRBV2 and TRBJ2-7; D remains ambiguous. The CDR3 is 11 residues long. Trimming shortened V by 6 bases and J by 5 bases, and 8 bases separated the two germline ends. From germline, CDR1 is SNHLY and CDR2 FYNNEI. The CDR3 sequence is CASSQSDEQYF. CDR3 DNA sequence: TGTGCCAGCAGCCAATCTGACGAGCAGTACTTC.

CDR3 protein: CASSPNGGAGTGELFF. Here the CDR3 DNA reads TGTGCCAGCAGCCCCAATGGGGGAGCGGGCACCGGGGAGCTGTTTTTT. The chain joins TRBV5-4 to TRBJ2-2, with D possibly matching TRBD2 (6 bases). Germline loops: CDR1 SGHNT, CDR2 YYREEE (reference sequence). The CDR3 spans 16 residues. V lost 4 bases and J lost 4, with 17 bases in between.